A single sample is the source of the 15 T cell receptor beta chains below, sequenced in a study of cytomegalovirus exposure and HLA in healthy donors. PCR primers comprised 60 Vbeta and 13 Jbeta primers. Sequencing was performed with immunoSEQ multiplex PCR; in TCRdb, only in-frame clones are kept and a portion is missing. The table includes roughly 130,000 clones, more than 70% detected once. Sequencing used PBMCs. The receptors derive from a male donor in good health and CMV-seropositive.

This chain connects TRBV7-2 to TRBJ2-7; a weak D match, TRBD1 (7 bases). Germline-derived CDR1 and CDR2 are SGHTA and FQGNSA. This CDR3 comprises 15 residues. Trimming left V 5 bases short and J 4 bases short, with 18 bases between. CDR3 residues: CASSRLGGGQYEQYF. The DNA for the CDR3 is TGTGCCAGCAGCCGCTTAGGAGGGGGCCAGTACGAGCAGTACTTC.

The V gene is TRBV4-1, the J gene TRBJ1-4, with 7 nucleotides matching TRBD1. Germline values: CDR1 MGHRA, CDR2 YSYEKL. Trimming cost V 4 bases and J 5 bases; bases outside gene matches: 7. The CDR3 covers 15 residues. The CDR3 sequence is CASSPPTGTNEKLFF. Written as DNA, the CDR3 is TGCGCCAGCAGCCCCCCGACAGGGACGAATGAAAAACTGTTTTTT.

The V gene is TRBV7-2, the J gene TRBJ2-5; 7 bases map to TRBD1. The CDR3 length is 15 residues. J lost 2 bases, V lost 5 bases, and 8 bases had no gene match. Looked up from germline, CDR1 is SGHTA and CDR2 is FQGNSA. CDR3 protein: CASSPLGTEQETQYF. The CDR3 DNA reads TGTGCCAGCAGCCCCTTAGGGACAGAACAAGAGACCCAGTACTTC.

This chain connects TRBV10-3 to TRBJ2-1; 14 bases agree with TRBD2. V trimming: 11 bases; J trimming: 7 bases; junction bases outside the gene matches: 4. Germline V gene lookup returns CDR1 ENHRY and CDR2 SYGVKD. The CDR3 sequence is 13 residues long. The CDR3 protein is CAAGTSGRNEQFF. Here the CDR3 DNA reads TGTGCCGCCGGGACTAGCGGGAGAAATGAGCAGTTCTTC.

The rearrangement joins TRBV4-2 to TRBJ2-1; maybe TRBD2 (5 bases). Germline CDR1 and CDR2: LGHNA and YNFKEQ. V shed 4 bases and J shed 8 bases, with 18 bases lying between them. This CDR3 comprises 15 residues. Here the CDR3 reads CASSPKDGEYYEQFF. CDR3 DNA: TGTGCCAGCAGCCCTAAGGACGGGGAGTACTATGAGCAGTTCTTC.

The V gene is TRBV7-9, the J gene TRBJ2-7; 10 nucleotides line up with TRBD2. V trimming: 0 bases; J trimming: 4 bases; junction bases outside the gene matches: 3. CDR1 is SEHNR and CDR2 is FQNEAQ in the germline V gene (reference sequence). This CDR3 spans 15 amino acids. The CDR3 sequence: CASSLAASGSYEQYF. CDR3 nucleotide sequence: TGTGCCAGCAGCTTAGCGGCTAGCGGGAGTTACGAGCAGTACTTC.

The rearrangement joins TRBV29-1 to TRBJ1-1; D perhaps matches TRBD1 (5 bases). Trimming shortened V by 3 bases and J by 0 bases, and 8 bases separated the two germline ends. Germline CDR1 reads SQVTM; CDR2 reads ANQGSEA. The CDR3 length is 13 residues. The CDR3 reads CSVDAGMNTEAFF. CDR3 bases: TGCAGCGTTGACGCAGGGATGAACACTGAAGCTTTCTTT.

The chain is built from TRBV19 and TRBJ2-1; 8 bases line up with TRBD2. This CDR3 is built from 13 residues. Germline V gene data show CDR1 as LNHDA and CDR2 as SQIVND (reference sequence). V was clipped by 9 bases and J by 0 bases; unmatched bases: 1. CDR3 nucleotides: TGTGCCAGGAGCGGGAGCTCCTACAATGAGCAGTTCTTC. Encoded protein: CARSGSSYNEQFF.

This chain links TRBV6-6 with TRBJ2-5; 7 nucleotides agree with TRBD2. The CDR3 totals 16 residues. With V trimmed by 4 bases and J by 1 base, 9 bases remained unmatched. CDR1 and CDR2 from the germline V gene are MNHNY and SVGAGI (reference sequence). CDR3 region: CASSFRIAGSQETQYF. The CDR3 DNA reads TGTGCCAGCAGTTTCAGAATAGCGGGTTCCCAAGAGACCCAGTACTTC.

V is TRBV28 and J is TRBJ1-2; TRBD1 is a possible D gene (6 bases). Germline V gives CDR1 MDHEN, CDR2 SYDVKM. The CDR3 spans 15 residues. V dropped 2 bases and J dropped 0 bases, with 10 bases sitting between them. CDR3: CASSLETGPNYGYTF. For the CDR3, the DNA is TGTGCCAGCAGTTTAGAGACAGGACCTAACTATGGCTACACCTTC.

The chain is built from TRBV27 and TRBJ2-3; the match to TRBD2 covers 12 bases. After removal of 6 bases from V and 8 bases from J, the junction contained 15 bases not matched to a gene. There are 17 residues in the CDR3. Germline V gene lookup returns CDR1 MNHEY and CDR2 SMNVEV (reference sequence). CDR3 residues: CASRTAGLAGTMGTQYF. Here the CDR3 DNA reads TGTGCCAGCAGGACCGCCGGACTAGCGGGGACCATGGGTACGCAGTATTTT.

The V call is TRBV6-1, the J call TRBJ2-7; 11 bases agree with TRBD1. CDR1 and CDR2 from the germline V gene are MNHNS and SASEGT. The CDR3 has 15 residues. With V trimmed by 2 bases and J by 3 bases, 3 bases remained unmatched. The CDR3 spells CASSEPGQGGYEQYF. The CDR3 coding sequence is TGTGCCAGCAGTGAACCGGGACAGGGGGGCTACGAGCAGTACTTC.

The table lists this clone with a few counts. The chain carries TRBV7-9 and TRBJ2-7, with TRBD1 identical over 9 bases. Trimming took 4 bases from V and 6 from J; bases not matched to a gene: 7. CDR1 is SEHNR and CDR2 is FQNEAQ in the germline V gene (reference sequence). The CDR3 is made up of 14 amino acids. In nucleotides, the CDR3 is TGTGCCAGCAGCTCGGGACAGGGCATGGGCGAGCAGTACTTC. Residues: CASSSGQGMGEQYF.

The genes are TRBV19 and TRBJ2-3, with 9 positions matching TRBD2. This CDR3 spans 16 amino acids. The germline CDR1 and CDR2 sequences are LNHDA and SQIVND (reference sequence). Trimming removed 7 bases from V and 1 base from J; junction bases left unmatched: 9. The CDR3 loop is CASTPRAGGGTDTQYF. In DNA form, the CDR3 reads TGTGCCAGTACCCCCCGGGCGGGAGGGGGCACAGATACGCAGTATTTT.

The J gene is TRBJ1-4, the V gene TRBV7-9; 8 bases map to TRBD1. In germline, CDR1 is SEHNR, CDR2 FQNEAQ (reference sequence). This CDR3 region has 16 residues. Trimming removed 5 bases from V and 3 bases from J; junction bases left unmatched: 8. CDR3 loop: CASSVLGQGANEKLFF. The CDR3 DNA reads TGTGCCAGCAGCGTACTCGGACAGGGAGCTAATGAAAAACTGTTTTTT. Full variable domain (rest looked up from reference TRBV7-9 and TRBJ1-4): DTGVSQNPRHKITKRGQNVTFRCDPISEHNRLYWYRQTLGQGPEFLTYFQNEAQLEKSRLLSDRFSAERPKGSFSTLEIQRTEQGDSAMYLCASSVLGQGANEKLFFGSGTQLSVL.